These 30 T cell receptor beta chains were sequenced from one sample in a study of T-cell memory formation after mild COVID-19. TCRdb re-analysed the 5' RACE reads in MiXCR, keeping a single row per CDR3 protein. The sample includes 120,000 to 150,000 distinct CDR3 sequences, around 15% seen only once; the top ten take under 30%. Input material: PBMCs or a T cell subset sorted from them (not recorded which). The receptors stem from an adult woman who had mild COVID-19 (a few samples of this study predate the infection). Cell type and time point are not known.

The sample holds a few counts of this clonotype. This chain uses TRBV14 with TRBJ1-5; no reliable D call. The CDR3 runs to 12 residues. Germline-derived CDR1 and CDR2 are SGHDN and FVKESK. Deletions cut 4 bases from V and 6 bases from J, with 7 bases between. The CDR3 bases are TGTGCCAGCAGCCCCCCGGCTCAGCCCCAGCATTTT. Translating gives CASSPPAQPQHF.

The V gene is TRBV2, the J gene TRBJ2-7; unclear D gene. Germline CDR1 SNHLY, CDR2 FYNNEI. Between the trimmed V and J ends, which lost 1 base and 0 bases, there was a span of 13 bases. The CDR3 is 16 amino acids. Here the CDR3 reads CASSEDPNTSSYEQYF. The CDR3, as DNA: TGTGCCAGCAGTGAAGATCCGAACACGAGCTCCTACGAGCAGTACTTC.

This clonotype was seen a handful of times. The rearrangement joins TRBV7-9 to TRBJ2-6, with a weak D call TRBD2 (6 bases). Trimming left V 4 bases short and J 4 bases short, with 17 bases between. Germline V gene lookup returns CDR1 SEHNR and CDR2 FQNEAQ (reference sequence). This CDR3 has 17 residues. The CDR3 spells CASSSPPGAGGANVLTF. CDR3 nucleotides: TGTGCCAGCAGCTCCCCTCCGGGCGCGGGAGGGGCCAACGTCCTGACTTTC.

The sample holds a few counts of this clonotype. V gene TRBV5-8 combines with J gene TRBJ2-3; a weak D match, TRBD2 (6 bases). V was pared by 7 bases and J by 1 base, with 16 bases between. The CDR3 is 15 amino acids. CDR1 SGHTS and CDR2 YDEGEE come from the germline V gene. The CDR3 DNA reads TGTGCCAGCGGACGGAGGGAGCGGGGCACAGATACGCAGTATTTT. This encodes CASGRRERGTDTQYF. Full variable domain (rest looked up from reference TRBV5-8 and TRBJ2-3): EAGVTQSPTHLIKTRGQQATLRCSPISGHTSVYWYQQALGLGLQFLLWYDEGEERNRGNFPPRFSGRQFPNYSSELNVNALELEDSALYLCASGRRERGTDTQYFGPGTRLTVL.

The rearrangement uses TRBV7-3 and TRBJ2-7; 12 bases map to TRBD2. Germline CDR1 reads SGHTA; CDR2 reads FQGTGA. The CDR3 covers 18 residues. The V gene end was trimmed by 5 bases and the J gene end by 7 bases; junction bases not matched to a gene: 18. CDR3 in DNA: TGTGCCAGCAGCCCCGAATCACTAGCGGGAGGATTGAAAACTGAGCAGTACTTC. It encodes CASSPESLAGGLKTEQYF.

This clonotype was found a few times. The rearrangement links TRBV5-1 to TRBJ2-3; D is ambiguous. Germline loops: CDR1 SGHRS, CDR2 YFSETQ. The CDR3 sequence is 16 residues long. Trimming cost V 3 bases and J 2 bases, with 16 bases left between them. The CDR3 nucleotides are TGCGCCAGCAGCTATCCCAGGTCTGTTTTCACAGATACGCAGTATTTT. Protein: CASSYPRSVFTDTQYF.

This clonotype appeared a few times. The chain employs TRBV14 and TRBJ1-2; 7 bases are shared with TRBD1. Germline lookup yields CDR1 SGHDN and CDR2 FVKESK. The trim removed 4 bases at V and 0 bases at J, leaving 14 bases unmatched. The CDR3 contains 18 residues. CDR3 DNA sequence: TGTGCCAGCAGCCGGTGGGAACCGACAGGGACATCTAACTATGGCTACACCTTC. It is translated as CASSRWEPTGTSNYGYTF.

The chain joins TRBV7-1 to TRBJ2-1; D might be TRBD1 (5 bases). TRBV7-1 belongs to the ORF category, with a function that is uncertain. The V gene lost 5 bases and the J gene lost 9 bases, with 8 bases spanning the gap. This CDR3 has 11 residues. CDR3 bases: TGTGCCAGCAGCCCAGGGCCTGAGCAGTTCTTC. Translation gives CASSPGPEQFF.

This clonotype came up many times. V usage is TRBV3-1 and J usage is TRBJ1-2; TRBD1 might be the D (5 bases). The CDR3 runs 15 residues. Germline loops: CDR1 LGHDT, CDR2 YNNKEL (reference sequence). Between the trimmed V and J ends, which lost 0 bases and 7 bases, there was a span of 15 bases. CDR3 residues: CASSQDRLGTIGYTF. The CDR3 bases are TGTGCCAGCAGCCAAGATAGGCTCGGGACTATTGGCTACACCTTC.

This clonotype turned up a few times. The chain combines TRBV29-1 with TRBJ2-1; TRBD1 or TRBD2 may be the D gene (6 bases each). V gave up 8 bases and J gave up 10 bases, with 15 bases separating them. The CDR3 contains 11 residues. Germline-derived CDR1 and CDR2 are SQVTM and ANQGSEA. The CDR3 DNA sequence: TGCAGCTCTGGAGGGGGACTGGAGCAGTTCTTC. Its protein product is CSSGGGLEQFF.

The rearrangement uses TRBV9 and TRBJ1-1; D call uncertain. The germline V gene has CDR1 SGDLS and CDR2 YYNGEE. V gave up 4 bases and J gave up 4 bases, with 14 bases separating them. The CDR3 length is 14 residues. The CDR3 DNA reads as TGTGCCAGCAGCCCCCGGGATGGCGGCACTGAAGCTTTCTTT. Encoded protein: CASSPRDGGTEAFF.

Only a few counts were recorded for this clonotype. V is TRBV19 and J is TRBJ1-5; 7 nucleotides line up with TRBD1. V lost 1 base, J lost 2 bases, and 8 bases stayed unmatched. This CDR3 contains 17 residues. Germline CDR1 LNHDA, CDR2 SQIVND (reference sequence). In DNA form, the CDR3 reads TGTGCCAGTAGTATAGGCGGAGGGGGCTGGGGCAATCAGCCCCAGCATTTT. It yields the protein CASSIGGGGWGNQPQHF.

This clonotype was seen a few times. The chain has TRBV9 and TRBJ1-5; 8 nucleotides line up with TRBD1. V was pared by 4 bases and J by 3 bases, with 6 bases of the junction left unmatched. The CDR3 extends over 15 amino acids. Germline V CDR1 and CDR2: SGDLS, YYNGEE. CDR3 sequence (DNA): TGTGCCAGCAGCCCCACGGACAGGGTCAATCAGCCCCAGCATTTT. Translated, it gives CASSPTDRVNQPQHF.

This clonotype was recorded at least ten times. The chain is built from TRBV12-3 or TRBV12-4 and TRBJ2-3; 11 bases are shared with TRBD2. The CDR3 sequence is 17 residues long. V was clipped by 6 bases and J by 3 bases; unmatched bases: 11. The DNA for the CDR3 is TGTGCCAGCAGGTATACCGGGACTAGCGGACTTACAGATACGCAGTATTTT. Its translation is CASRYTGTSGLTDTQYF.

This rearrangement joins TRBV20-1 to TRBJ1-6; a possible D gene is TRBD1 (5 bases). V lost 0 bases and J 7 bases, leaving 13 bases between the germline ends. This CDR3 has 15 residues. Germline V gene lookup returns CDR1 DFQATT and CDR2 SNEGSKA (reference sequence). The CDR3, as DNA: TGCAGTGCTAGAGATCCCCCGAGGGGCAATTCACCCCTCCACTTT. This codes for CSARDPPRGNSPLHF.

This clonotype was picked up a small number of times. The rearrangement links TRBV7-6 to TRBJ2-7; D unclear. Per germline, CDR1 SGHVS and CDR2 FNYEAQ. V lost 4 bases and J lost 0, with 10 bases in between. CDR3 length: 14 residues. The CDR3 nucleotides read TGTGCCAGCAGCTCTTTCTCGAACTCCTACGAGCAGTACTTC. Protein product: CASSSFSNSYEQYF.

The table lists this clonotype with many counts. The chain employs TRBV19 and TRBJ2-6; unclear D gene. V lost 3 bases to trimming and J lost 1 base, with 7 bases between them. Germline loops: CDR1 LNHDA, CDR2 SQIVND (reference sequence). The CDR3 extends over 15 amino acids. The CDR3 loop reads CASSIGLSGANVLTF. The CDR3 coding sequence is TGTGCCAGTAGTATCGGATTATCTGGGGCCAACGTCCTGACTTTC. The whole variable domain, remainder taken from reference TRBV19 and TRBJ2-6, is DGGITQSPKYLFRKEGQNVTLSCEQNLNHDAMYWYRQDPGQGLRLIYYSQIVNDFQKGDIAEGYSVSREKKESFPLTVTSAQKNPTAFYLCASSIGLSGANVLTFGAGSRLTVL.

This clonotype has only a few counts. The chain is built from TRBV5-1 and TRBJ2-2; TRBD2 might be the D (6 bases). CDR1 and CDR2 (germline): SGHRS, YFSETQ. This CDR3 is 15 amino acids long. The V end lost 4 bases, the J end lost 1 base, and 11 bases lay between the germline ends. In DNA form, the CDR3 reads TGCGCCAGCAGCCGGGAGCTAGGGAACACCGGGGAGCTGTTTTTT. As protein: CASSRELGNTGELFF. The full variable domain, rest sourced from reference TRBV5-1 and TRBJ2-2, is KAGVTQTPRYLIKTRGQQVTLSCSPISGHRSVSWYQQTPGQGLQFLFEYFSETQRNKGNFPGRFSGRQFSNSRSEMNVSTLELGDSALYLCASSRELGNTGELFFGEGSRLTVL.

A few counts support this clonotype. The chain uses TRBV10-3 and TRBJ2-6, with D perhaps TRBD1 or TRBD2 (5 bases each). The CDR3 extends over 17 amino acids. Germline CDR1 ENHRY, CDR2 SYGVKD. V lost 0 bases and J lost 2, with 11 bases in between. The CDR3 region has the DNA TGTGCCATCAGTGAGTCCATTATGGGGGCTGGGGCCAACGTCCTGACTTTC. This encodes CAISESIMGAGANVLTF.

A few counts support this clonotype. This chain uses TRBV12-3 or TRBV12-4 with TRBJ2-7; the D gene could be TRBD1 or TRBD2 (5 bases each). This CDR3 comprises 14 residues. The germline V and J ends were trimmed by 3 bases and 2 bases, with 11 bases remaining between them. Here the CDR3 DNA reads TGTGCCAGCAGTTTCGAACGGGGCCCCTACGAGCAGTACTTC. Amino acid sequence: CASSFERGPYEQYF.

This clonotype was detected only a few times. The chain is built from TRBV7-9 and TRBJ1-3, with D perhaps matching TRBD1 (6 bases). This CDR3 comprises 13 residues. Trimming shortened V by 5 bases and J by 4 bases, and 9 bases separated the two germline ends. Germline V gene sequence: CDR1 SEHNR, CDR2 FQNEAQ (reference sequence). CDR3 nucleotide sequence: TGTGCCAGCAGCACAGGGTCCGGAAACACCATATATTTT. Its translation: CASSTGSGNTIYF.

The chain couples TRBV21-1 to TRBJ2-4; TRBD1 is taken as the D call from the table, unchecked against the DNA. TRBV21-1 is a pseudogene locus. The CDR3 is 15 amino acids. CDR3 nucleotide sequence: TGTGCCAGCAGCAAAGGCCCAGGGGCGAAAAACATTCAGTACTTC. Protein sequence: CASSKGPGAKNIQYF.

This clonotype has just a few counts. The chain joins TRBV7-2 to TRBJ2-3, with D perhaps TRBD1 (5 bases). From germline, CDR1 is SGHTA and CDR2 FQGNSA. This CDR3 is 15 amino acids long. Between the trimmed V and J ends, which lost 4 bases and 1 base, there was a span of 12 bases. In DNA, the CDR3 is TGTGCCAGCAGCTATAGGGGTATCGGCACAGATACGCAGTATTTT. Encoded protein: CASSYRGIGTDTQYF.

The chain links TRBV30 to TRBJ1-6; 10 bases agree with TRBD1. The J segment lost 10 bases and the V segment lost 2 bases, leaving 8 bases of the junction unmatched. Germline V CDR1 and CDR2: GTSNPN, SVGIG (reference sequence). The CDR3 totals 15 residues. The CDR3 spells CAWSLLGTGESPLHF. In DNA form, the CDR3 reads TGTGCCTGGAGTTTACTTGGGACAGGGGAATCACCCCTCCACTTT.

The chain uses TRBV10-2 and TRBJ2-7, with a weak D call TRBD2 (5 bases). Between the trimmed V and J ends, which lost 3 bases and 1 base, there was a span of 10 bases. CDR3 length equals 14 residues. In germline, CDR1 is WSHSY, CDR2 SAAADI. The CDR3 loop is CASSDGRVSYEQYF. The CDR3 DNA sequence: TGCGCCAGCAGTGATGGGCGGGTGTCCTACGAGCAGTACTTC.

The chain is built from TRBV9 and TRBJ2-1, with D perhaps matching TRBD2 (6 bases). The CDR3 length is 15 residues. The V gene lost 0 bases and the J gene lost 2 bases, with 9 bases spanning the gap. Looked up from germline, CDR1 is SGDLS and CDR2 is YYNGEE. The CDR3 region has the DNA TGTGCCAGCAGCGTAGTGTCGGGAGCCTACAATGAGCAGTTCTTC. Encoded protein: CASSVVSGAYNEQFF.

The V call is TRBV7-8, the J call TRBJ2-7; TRBD1 aligns across 10 bases. V was clipped by 5 bases and J by 5 bases; unmatched bases: 9. The CDR3 has 15 amino acids. Per the germline V gene, CDR1 is SGHVS and CDR2 is FQNEAQ. CDR3 DNA: TGTGCCAGCAGCGCGGGGACAGGGGTGGACCACGAGCAGTACTTC. Protein: CASSAGTGVDHEQYF.

This clonotype was detected a few times. The chain links TRBV24-1 to TRBJ2-7; D is undetermined. CDR1 KGHDR and CDR2 SFDVKD come from the germline V gene. The V gene lost 9 bases and the J gene lost 0 bases, with 8 bases spanning the gap. This CDR3 has 12 residues. The CDR3 DNA follows: TGTGCCACCGAGGATCCCTCCTACGAGCAGTACTTC. Translated: CATEDPSYEQYF.

The chain uses TRBV9 and TRBJ1-1; 7 positions agree with TRBD1. V lost 5 bases, J lost 4 bases, and 8 bases stayed unmatched. This CDR3 has 14 residues. CDR1 and CDR2 (germline): SGDLS, YYNGEE. CDR3 protein: CASRPPTGATEAFF. The CDR3 nucleotides are TGTGCCAGCAGGCCTCCCACAGGGGCCACTGAAGCTTTCTTT.

Only a few counts were recorded for this clonotype. The rearrangement links TRBV5-6 to TRBJ2-1, with 11 bases that match TRBD2. The germline V gene encodes CDR1 SGHDT and CDR2 YYEEEE. The CDR3 covers 15 residues. V was clipped by 4 bases and J by 6 bases; unmatched bases: 6. The CDR3 nucleotides are TGTGCCAGCAGCAAACTAGCGGGAGTGGTCAATGAGCAGTTCTTC. Translating it yields CASSKLAGVVNEQFF.